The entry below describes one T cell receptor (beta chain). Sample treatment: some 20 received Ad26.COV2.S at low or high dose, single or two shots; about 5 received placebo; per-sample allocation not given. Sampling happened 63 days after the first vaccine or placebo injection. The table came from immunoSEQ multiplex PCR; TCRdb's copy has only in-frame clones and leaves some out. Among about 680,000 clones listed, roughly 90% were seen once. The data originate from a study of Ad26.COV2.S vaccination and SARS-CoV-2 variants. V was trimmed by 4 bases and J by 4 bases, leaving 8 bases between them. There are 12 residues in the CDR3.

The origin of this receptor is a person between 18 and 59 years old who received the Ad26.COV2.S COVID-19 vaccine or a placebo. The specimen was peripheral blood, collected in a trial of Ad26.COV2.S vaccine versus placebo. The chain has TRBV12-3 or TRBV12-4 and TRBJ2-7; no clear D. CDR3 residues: CASSSVFYEQYF. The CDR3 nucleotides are TGTGCCAGCAGTTCGGTTTTTTACGAGCAGTACTTC.